Following are 21 T cell receptor beta chains from one sample sequenced in a study of Graves' ophthalmopathy and Graves' hyperthyroidism. Scientists amplified the TCR beta CDR3 regions from RNA transcripts. Investigators did first-round RT-PCR with HTBI primers, then second-round multiplex PCR. Each CDR3 protein gets one entry after TCRdb re-called the multiplex PCR reads with MiXCR. The sample yields hundreds of thousands of distinct CDR3 sequences, about two fifths seen once. Sequencing was carried out using peripheral blood. These receptors came from an adult man with Graves' ophthalmopathy.

With regard to this clonotype: Germline is not matched at one junction end, which may reflect a read error. This CDR3 is CSVGGGDSCEQYF. CDR3 nucleotide sequence: TGCAGCGTTGGGGGAGGGGACTCCTGCGAGCAGTACTTC. V usage is TRBV29-1 and J usage is TRBJ2-7, with 7 bases fitting TRBD2. The V gene's germline CDR1 is SQVTM and CDR2 ANQGSEA. The CDR3 contains 13 residues.

This clonotype came up many times. The V and J genes are TRBV7-6 and TRBJ1-5; 7 bases line up with TRBD1. Looked up from germline, CDR1 is SGHVS and CDR2 is FNYEAQ. V dropped 1 base and J dropped 6; count of bases not matched to a gene: 3. CDR3 length: 14 residues. The CDR3 DNA follows: TGTGCCAGCAGCTTAGTTCAGGGGGGTCAGCCCCAGCATTTT. It is translated as CASSLVQGGQPQHF.

V is TRBV5-1 and J is TRBJ2-7; possibly TRBD2 for D (6 bases). Germline V gives CDR1 SGHRS, CDR2 YFSETQ. This CDR3 is built from 13 residues. V dropped 1 base and J dropped 4 bases, with 9 bases sitting between them. CDR3 in amino acids: CASSLPSEYEQYF. The CDR3 bases are TGCGCCAGCAGCTTGCCTAGCGAGTACGAGCAGTACTTC.

This clonotype has ten or more counts. The chain carries TRBV20-1 and TRBJ2-7, with a possible D match to TRBD2 (6 bases). Germline lookup yields CDR1 DFQATT and CDR2 SNEGSKA (reference sequence). The CDR3 covers 11 residues. The V and J ends lost 7 bases and 3 bases respectively, with 10 bases between them. The CDR3 bases are TGCAGTGGCGGGAAGGGCTACGAGCAGTACTTC. It translates to CSGGKGYEQYF.

The chain employs TRBV29-1 and TRBJ2-7, with D tentatively TRBD1 (6 bases). CDR1 and CDR2 (germline): SQVTM, ANQGSEA. Trimming took 2 bases from V and 7 from J, leaving 6 bases between them. The CDR3 covers 10 residues. CDR3 protein: CSVETGEQYF. The CDR3 DNA reads TGCAGCGTTGAAACAGGGGAGCAGTACTTC.

The genes are TRBV20-1 and TRBJ1-6; TRBD1 aligns across 7 bases. Germline V gives CDR1 DFQATT, CDR2 SNEGSKA (reference sequence). This CDR3 has 14 amino acids. V dropped 1 base and J dropped 7; count of bases not matched to a gene: 4. CDR3 residues: CSARVGQANSPLHF. The CDR3 DNA sequence: TGCAGTGCTAGAGTAGGACAGGCCAATTCACCCCTCCACTTT.

The J gene is TRBJ1-1, the V gene TRBV19, with 7 bases identical to TRBD1. The CDR3 has 14 residues. The junction had 5 bases not matched to a gene; V was cut back by 3 bases and J by 4 bases. CDR1 is LNHDA, CDR2 SQIVND, per germline (reference sequence). The CDR3 here is CASSIWAGGTEAFF. CDR3 bases: TGTGCCAGTAGTATTTGGGCAGGGGGCACTGAAGCTTTCTTT.

In its sample, this clonotype was seen many times. The chain recombines TRBV19 with TRBJ1-1; possibly TRBD1 for D (6 bases). V was pared by 0 bases and J by 1 base, with 9 bases between. The CDR3 runs 15 residues. Germline V gene data show CDR1 as LNHDA and CDR2 as SQIVND (reference sequence). The CDR3 reads CASSIDGTSNTEAFF. CDR3 in DNA: TGTGCCAGTAGTATAGATGGGACATCGAACACTGAAGCTTTCTTT.

This clonotype has just a few counts. The chain is built from TRBV10-3 and TRBJ2-1; 8 bases are a match to TRBD2. This CDR3 is 17 amino acids long. Germline CDR1 is ENHRY and CDR2 is SYGVKD. Germline trimming cut 3 bases from V and 7 bases from J; bases unmatched to any gene: 14. The CDR3 loop is CAISDSSGLAGGNEQFF. CDR3 nucleotides: TGTGCCATCAGTGACTCATCAGGACTGGCGGGAGGAAATGAGCAGTTCTTC.

This clonotype was counted a single time. Its ends do not fully match the called genes, so a read error is possible. J is TRBJ2-7 and V is TRBV15; D may correspond to TRBD1 or TRBD2 (5 bases each). CDR1 is LNHNV and CDR2 is YYDKDF in the germline V gene (reference sequence). This CDR3 is built from 13 residues. The CDR3 loop reads CATSRGRLYKQYF. DNA of the CDR3: TGTGCCACCAGCAGGGGACGGCTCTACAAGCAGTACTTC.

This clonotype was counted at least ten times. The chain uses TRBV9 and TRBJ1-2, with a tentative D call TRBD1 (5 bases). The V gene lost 0 bases and the J gene lost 7 bases, with 19 bases spanning the gap. CDR1 is SGDLS and CDR2 is YYNGEE in the germline V gene. The CDR3 extends over 16 amino acids. The CDR3 protein is CASSVGQGPTHAGYTF. CDR3 coding DNA: TGTGCCAGCAGCGTAGGCCAGGGTCCCACCCACGCTGGCTACACCTTC.

In its sample, this clonotype was seen many times. This chain joins TRBV20-1 and TRBJ2-7; no clear D gene. Trimming took 1 base from V and 4 from J, leaving 11 bases between them. Germline CDR1 reads DFQATT; CDR2 reads SNEGSKA (reference sequence). This CDR3 is built from 13 residues. CDR3 residues: CSARVASQYEQYF. The CDR3 bases are TGCAGTGCTAGAGTAGCCAGCCAGTACGAGCAGTACTTC.

The chain employs TRBV2 and TRBJ2-5; tentative D call: TRBD2 (6 bases). The CDR3 runs 17 residues. The V end lost 5 bases, the J end lost 1 base, and 20 bases lay between the germline ends. Germline V gene sequence: CDR1 SNHLY, CDR2 FYNNEI. In DNA, the CDR3 is TGTGCCAGCAGTCCGGTGGGAGGACTTCGAGGCCAAGAGACCCAGTACTTC. Protein: CASSPVGGLRGQETQYF.

This clonotype was seen more than once but under ten times. This chain links TRBV6-6 with TRBJ2-7; D is ambiguous. The CDR3 runs 18 residues. Per the germline V gene, CDR1 is MNHNY and CDR2 is SVGAGI (reference sequence). Trimming cost V 1 base and J 2 bases, with 21 bases left between them. The CDR3 DNA reads as TGTGCCAGCAGTTACTTATCAACAGCCACCTCAACACCCTACGAGCAGTACTTC. This sequence encodes CASSYLSTATSTPYEQYF.

Many counts were recorded for this clonotype. The V gene is TRBV7-9, the J gene TRBJ2-7; 8 nucleotides match TRBD1. Germline lookup yields CDR1 SEHNR and CDR2 FQNEAQ (reference sequence). CDR3 size: 14 residues. Germline trimming cut 4 bases from V and 7 bases from J; bases unmatched to any gene: 9. The CDR3 reads CASSSSQGAREQYF. The CDR3 nucleotides are TGTGCCAGCAGCTCCTCGCAGGGGGCGCGAGAGCAGTACTTC.

This clonotype was observed many times. This chain uses TRBV5-5 with TRBJ1-2; D is perhaps TRBD1 (5 bases). The V end was cut by 4 bases, the J end by 3 bases, with 10 bases between. The germline V gene encodes CDR1 SGHKS and CDR2 YYEKEE (reference sequence). The length of the CDR3 is 13 residues. DNA of the CDR3: TGTGCCAGCAGCACCCAGGGTGACTATGGCTACACCTTC. Its translation is CASSTQGDYGYTF.

Comment on this clonotype: Without the conserved terminal phenylalanine or tryptophan, this CDR3 likely stems from a read error. The rearrangement links TRBV7-2 to TRBJ2-7; possible D gene TRBD1, 5 bases. The ends were cut back, 0 bases at V and 3 bases at J, with 9 bases in the middle. Germline CDR1 SGHTA, CDR2 FQGNSA. The CDR3 runs to 14 residues. The CDR3 here is CASSLAIGDYEQYC. As DNA, the CDR3 is TGTGCCAGCAGCTTAGCGATAGGGGACTACGAGCAGTACTGC.

The chain employs TRBV25-1 and TRBJ1-2; TRBD1 matches 11 bases. CDR3 length: 14 amino acids. The V segment lost 6 bases and the J segment 8 bases; nucleotides outside the gene matches: 8. Germline CDR1 and CDR2: MGHDK and SYGVNS. CDR3 DNA sequence: TGTGCCAGCAGCCGGGACAGGGGGAATTTCGGCTACACCTTC. The encoded protein is CASSRDRGNFGYTF.

Many counts were recorded for this clonotype. The chain employs TRBV4-1 and TRBJ2-7; D call uncertain. Germline CDR1 is MGHRA and CDR2 is YSYEKL. Deletions cut 4 bases from V and 5 bases from J, with 9 bases between. The CDR3 consists of 12 residues. CDR3 protein: CASSRVRDEQYF. Written as DNA, the CDR3 is TGCGCCAGCAGCCGAGTTCGGGACGAGCAGTACTTC.

This chain connects TRBV15 to TRBJ2-7, with D perhaps given as TRBD1 or TRBD2 (6 bases each). Per germline, CDR1 LNHNV and CDR2 YYDKDF (reference sequence). This CDR3 has 13 residues. The V end lost 0 bases, the J end lost 11 bases, and 14 bases lay between the germline ends. The CDR3 is CATSREGGTGEYF. In DNA, the CDR3 is TGTGCCACCAGCAGAGAGGGGGGCACCGGGGAGTACTTC. The full variable domain, rest sourced from reference TRBV15 and TRBJ2-7, is DAMVIQNPRYQVTQFGKPVTLSCSQTLNHNVMYWYQQKSSQAPKLLFHYYDKDFNNEADTPDNFQSRRPNTSFCFLDIRSPGLGDTAMYLCATSREGGTGEYFGPGTRLTVT.

This clonotype was recorded at least ten times. This sequence joins TRBV10-3 and TRBJ1-6; D gene ambiguous. V was cut by 3 bases and J by 5 bases, with 8 bases left in between. CDR1 is ENHRY, CDR2 SYGVKD, per germline. The CDR3 has 14 residues. CDR3 DNA sequence: TGTGCCATCAGTGACGGGCGGGATAATTCACCCCTCCACTTT. This codes for CAISDGRDNSPLHF.